These T cell receptor beta chains were read from a single sample in a study of blood T cell repertoires in COVID-19. Generated by immunoSEQ multiplex PCR, the TCRdb table keeps only in-frame clones and is missing some. The sample has roughly 73,000 clones; around nine tenths are singletons. The sequenced sample consisted of peripheral blood. All receptors come from a man in his 70s with active or convalescent COVID-19. The CDR3 runs from the conserved cysteine through the conserved F or W. D genes are given only for firm matches. Not every row has a clone size; where given, it reads once, few, many or a size class.

J	D	V	size	DNA	CDR3
TRBJ2-7	TRBD2	TRBV5-1	NA	TGCGCCAGCAGCCCACGGACTAGCGGCATGTCATACGAGCAGTACTTC	CASSPRTSGMSYEQYF
TRBJ1-1	TRBD1	TRBV15	NA	TGTGCCACCACGCGGAAATCCGGGACAGGGGGCACTGAAGCTTTCTTT	CATTRKSGTGGTEAFF
TRBJ2-3	NA	TRBV28	NA	TGTGGGACGCGGGGCGACACAGATACGCAGTATTTT	CGTRGDTDTQYF
TRBJ2-3	NA	TRBV7-7	NA	TGTGCCAGCAGCTTAGGAAACGCCGAGGGCGATACGCAGTATTTT	CASSLGNAEGDTQYF
TRBJ1-1	TRBD1	TRBV2	NA	TGTGCCAGCAGCCAAGAAGGGGGCAGGGCTTTCTTT	CASSQEGGRAFF
TRBJ1-6	NA	TRBV5-8	NA	TGTGCCAGCAGCTTTCGGCCAACGCTAGGTTCACCCCTCCACTTT	CASSFRPTLGSPLHF
TRBJ2-4	NA	TRBV3-1/TRBV3-2	NA	TGTGCCAGCAGCCTCCGGGGTCGAGCCAAAAACATTCAGTACTTC	CASSLRGRAKNIQYF
TRBJ2-2	NA	TRBV5-1	NA	TGCGCCAGCAGCTTGGCCGGGTACACCGGGGAGCTGTTTTTT	CASSLAGYTGELFF
TRBJ2-7	TRBD1	TRBV5-1	NA	TGCGCCAGCAGTCAAGGGACAGGGACCGAGCAGTACTTC	CASSQGTGTEQYF
TRBJ2-7	TRBD2	TRBV19	NA	TGTGCCAGTAGTATAGATTCGGGAGGGACCTCCTACGAGCAGTACTTC	CASSIDSGGTSYEQYF
TRBJ2-7	TRBD1	TRBV5-1	NA	TGCGCCAGCAGAGGACAGGCCTCCTCCTACGAGCAGTACTTC	CASRGQASSYEQYF
TRBJ2-7	NA	TRBV6-6	NA	NA	CASSSSGQGVSYEQYF
TRBJ1-1	NA	TRBV19	NA	TGTGCCAGTAGTATAGTTCCAGTTATGAACACTGAAGCTTTCTTT	CASSIVPVMNTEAFF
TRBJ1-1	TRBD1	TRBV28	NA	TGTGCCAGCAGTCAAACCTGGACAGGGCGGACTGAAGCTTTCTTT	CASSQTWTGRTEAFF
TRBJ1-2	NA	TRBV2	NA	TGTGCCAGCAGTCCGCGAAGAGGGAACTATGGCTACACCTTC	CASSPRRGNYGYTF
TRBJ1-2	NA	TRBV23-1	NA	TGCGCCAGCAGTCAACGGTCTCTGGCTCGGGAGTATGGCTACACCTTC	CASSQRSLAREYGYTF
TRBJ1-4	NA	TRBV19	NA	TGTGCCAGTAGGGGCAGGGAATATGAAAAACTGTTTTTT	CASRGREYEKLFF
TRBJ2-7	TRBD2	TRBV20-1	NA	TGCAGTGCTAGTCAGGTAGCGGGAGCGAGCGAGCAGTACTTC	CSASQVAGASEQYF
TRBJ2-7	NA	TRBV28	NA	TGTGCCAGCAGCTCTACTACGTCCGAGCAGTACTTC	CASSSTTSEQYF
TRBJ1-1	NA	TRBV11-3	NA	TGTGCCAGCAGCTTAGACAGGAGGACTGAAGCTTTCTTT	CASSLDRRTEAFF
TRBJ2-3	NA	TRBV19	NA	TGTGCCAGTAGTAGGGGAGAGGAGGGTTTGCAGTATTTT	CASSRGEEGLQYF
TRBJ1-1	TRBD1	TRBV11-2	NA	TGTGCCAGCAGCTTATCGACACAGGGGCAGACTTTCTTT	CASSLSTQGQTFF
TRBJ2-7	TRBD1	TRBV4-1	NA	TGCGCCAGCAGCCAAGGGGCCGGGACAGGGGCCTACGAGCAGTACTTC	CASSQGAGTGAYEQYF
TRBJ1-2	TRBD1	TRBV6-1	once	TGTGCCAGCAGCGCTGACAGGGTGTACGGCTACACCTTC	CASSADRVYGYTF